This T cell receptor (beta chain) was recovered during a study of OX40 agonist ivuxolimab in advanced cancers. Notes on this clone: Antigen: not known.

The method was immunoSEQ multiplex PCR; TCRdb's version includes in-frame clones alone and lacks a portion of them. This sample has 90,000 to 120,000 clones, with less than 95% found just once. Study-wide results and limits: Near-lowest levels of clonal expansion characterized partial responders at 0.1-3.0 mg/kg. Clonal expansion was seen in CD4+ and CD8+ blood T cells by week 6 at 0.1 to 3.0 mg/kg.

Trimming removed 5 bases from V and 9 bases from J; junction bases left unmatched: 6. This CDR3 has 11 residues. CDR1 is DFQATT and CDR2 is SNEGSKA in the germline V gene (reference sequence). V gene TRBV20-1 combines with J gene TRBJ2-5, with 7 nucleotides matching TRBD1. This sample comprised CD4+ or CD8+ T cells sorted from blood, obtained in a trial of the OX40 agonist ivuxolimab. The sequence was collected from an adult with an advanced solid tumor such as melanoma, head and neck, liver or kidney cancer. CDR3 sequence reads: CSAEDRESQYF. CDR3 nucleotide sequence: TGCAGTGCTGAAGACAGGGAGTCCCAGTACTTC.